Listed below are T cell receptor beta chains from one sample, sequenced in a study of blood T cell repertoires in COVID-19. The table came from immunoSEQ multiplex PCR; TCRdb's copy has only in-frame clones and leaves some out. The sample yields over 250,000 clones, roughly nine tenths seen once. Source material: peripheral blood. The receptors here all came from a man between 45 and 60 years old with acute or convalescent COVID-19. Both conserved end residues are part of each CDR3. The D gene is left open where the match is weak. Clone sizes are given selectively: once, few, many, or a class where the clone is expanded.

d_gene,v_gene,j_gene,abundance,CDR3nt,CDR3aa
-,TRBV5-6,TRBJ2-7,few,TGTGCCAGCAGCTTAAGGAGCTTCGGCGAGCAGTACTTC,CASSLRSFGEQYF
TRBD1,TRBV5-1,TRBJ2-5,-,TGCGCCAGCAGCCGGAACAGGGGGCCTCAAGAGACCCAGTACTTC,CASSRNRGPQETQYF
-,TRBV9,TRBJ2-7,-,TGTGCCAGCAGCTTGGGGCTTTACTACGAGCAGTACTTC,CASSLGLYYEQYF
TRBD2,TRBV12-3/TRBV12-4,TRBJ2-7,-,TGTGCCAGCACGAGGGAGGGCGAGCAGTACTTC,CASTREGEQYF
TRBD1,TRBV25-1,TRBJ1-1,-,TGTGCCAGCAGGGGGACAGGGGTGAACACTGAAGCTTTCTTT,CASRGTGVNTEAFF
TRBD1,TRBV5-3,TRBJ2-7,-,TGTGCCAGAAGCCCATCGGGGACAGACTACGAGCAGTACTTC,CARSPSGTDYEQYF
-,TRBV6-5,TRBJ1-1,-,TGTGCCAGCATTTCCAGAATGAACACTGAAGCTTTCTTT,CASISRMNTEAFF
-,TRBV7-9,TRBJ2-3,-,TGTGCCAGCAGCTTAGTCGGTTCCACAGATACGCAGTATTTT,CASSLVGSTDTQYF
-,TRBV12-3/TRBV12-4,TRBJ1-1,once,TGTGCCAGCAGGACCGGGAAGAACACTGAAGCTTTCTTT,CASRTGKNTEAFF
TRBD1,TRBV9,TRBJ2-5,-,TGTGCCAGCAGCGTAGGACAGGGCTGGGAGACCCAGTACTTC,CASSVGQGWETQYF
-,TRBV5-4,TRBJ2-7,-,TGTGCCAGCAGCTTTACCGGGTCCCTCTCATACGAGCAGTACTTC,CASSFTGSLSYEQYF
-,TRBV27,TRBJ2-2,-,TGTGCCGCAGGGGTTTTGAACACCGGGGAGCTGTTTTTT,CAAGVLNTGELFF
-,TRBV14,TRBJ1-3,-,TGTGCCAGCAGCCAACAGGGTGGTGGAAACACCATATATTTT,CASSQQGGGNTIYF
-,TRBV2,TRBJ1-3,-,TGTGCCAGCAGGGGGCCTGGAAACACCATATATTTT,CASRGPGNTIYF
-,TRBV7-9,TRBJ1-5,-,TGTGCCAGCAGCTTAGCGGGCCCTTATAGCAATCAGCCCCAGCATTTT,CASSLAGPYSNQPQHF
TRBD1,TRBV9,TRBJ1-2,-,TGTGCCAGCAGTGCGGGACAGAGCTATGGCTACACCTTC,CASSAGQSYGYTF
-,TRBV7-7,TRBJ2-6,-,TGTGCTAGCAGCTCCACCCAGGGGTCGGGGGCCAACGTCCTGACTTTC,CASSSTQGSGANVLTF
-,TRBV6-5,TRBJ1-2,-,TGTGCCAGCAAATTCGGGGGGTTCTATGGCTACACCTTC,CASKFGGFYGYTF
-,TRBV3-1/TRBV3-2,TRBJ2-3,-,TGTGCCAGCAGCTCGGGTTCGGGGGCAGATACGCAGTATTTT,CASSSGSGADTQYF
-,TRBV20-1,TRBJ1-2,-,TGCAGTGCTACCAGGGGCTATGGCTACACCTTC,CSATRGYGYTF
-,TRBV18,TRBJ2-7,-,TGTGCCAGCTCACCCCCCTCAGAGGTCGGGCAGTACTTC,CASSPPSEVGQYF
TRBD1,TRBV27,TRBJ2-5,-,TGTGCCAGCAGTCCAGGGGGCCCCCGGGAGACCCAGTACTTC,CASSPGGPRETQYF
TRBD1,TRBV7-9,TRBJ2-1,-,TGTGCCAGCAGCTTAGGTTTAACAGGGGACAATGAGCAGTTCTTC,CASSLGLTGDNEQFF
-,TRBV15,TRBJ1-1,once,TGTGCCACCAGCAGAGATCGTATGTGGCAAAACACTGAAGCTTTCTTT,CATSRDRMWQNTEAFF
TRBD2,TRBV5-4,TRBJ2-5,-,TGTGCCAGCAGCTCTGTAGCGGGGGCCCAAGAGACCCAGTACTTC,CASSSVAGAQETQYF
-,TRBV27,TRBJ1-2,-,TGTGCCAGCAGTTTATCCAAAGGGGGGGGCTGGTATGGCTACACCTTC,CASSLSKGGGWYGYTF
TRBD1,TRBV5-8,TRBJ1-6,-,TGTGCCAGCACCCTGGGACAGACGAATTCACCCCTCCACTTT,CASTLGQTNSPLHF
-,TRBV2,TRBJ1-5,-,TGTGCCAGCAGCGGAACAGGGCTCCGCAATCAGCCCCAGCATTTT,CASSGTGLRNQPQHF
-,TRBV3-1/TRBV3-2,TRBJ1-2,-,TGTGCCAGCAGCCTAAGGGGGAACTATGGCTACACCTTC,CASSLRGNYGYTF
-,TRBV7-2,TRBJ2-3,-,TGTGCCAGCAGCTTAGTGGGTGGGGCTGGCACAGATACGCAGTATTTT,CASSLVGGAGTDTQYF
-,TRBV7-9,TRBJ1-1,-,TGTGCCAGCAGCTTACGTCGGGGTGGAGGCACTGAAGCTTTCTTT,CASSLRRGGGTEAFF
-,TRBV27,TRBJ1-5,few,TGTGCCAGCAGTTTAGTTGGGCCAAACAATCAGCCCCAGCATTTT,CASSLVGPNNQPQHF